This entry features one T cell receptor (beta chain) sequence. Its cognate antigen is unknown. The V end lost 6 bases, the J end lost 3 bases, and 19 bases lay between the germline ends. This CDR3 spans 16 amino acids. Germline assignment: CDR1 MDHEN and CDR2 SYDVKM. All patients relapsed after autologous stem cell transplantation, and brentuximab vedotin exposure varied. Profiled with immunoSEQ multiplex PCR; TCRdb holds only in-frame clones, not every one. The sample has 4,000 to 4,500 clones, around 69% seen once. This sample was taken from a study of PD-1 blockade in classical Hodgkin lymphoma. General observations from the study: The study found that TCR diversity rose significantly by C4D1 in CD4+ but not CD8+ cells.

This chain joins TRBV28 and TRBJ2-3; tentatively, D is TRBD1 (6 bases). This receptor was obtained from a human donor with classical Hodgkin lymphoma. The material was peripheral blood mononuclear cells (PBMCs), obtained before the second cycle of nivolumab. The CDR3 bases are TGTGCCAGCAGCCCAGGGGATTGGGGTAGGACAGATACGCAGTATTTT. This gives the protein CASSPGDWGRTDTQYF.